This section outlines one T cell receptor (beta chain) sequence together with its context. The antigen remains undetermined. This record belongs to a study of T cells after yellow fever vaccination. Across the whole study: Those fractions that held only low numbers of cells were prepared using the SMART-Seq v4 Ultra Low Input RNA kit.

Study results and limitations: Subsequent booster samples again held most clones from primary vaccination (96% CD4, just under 90% CD8).

In making TCR cDNA, 5'RACE template switching added a universal primer site and UMIs to it. Via MiXCR, TCRdb re-called the 5' RACE reads, giving one row per CDR3 protein. The repertoire consists of 150,000 to 200,000 distinct CDR3 sequences, with around 9.3% occurring once and the leading ten covering roughly 33%. Germline trimming cut 4 bases from V and 3 bases from J; bases unmatched to any gene: 9. There are 16 residues in the CDR3. The germline V gene encodes CDR1 SNHLY and CDR2 FYNNEI. This TCR came from a man aged 18-30 years who received the YFV17D yellow fever vaccine. The specimen was CD8+ T cells sorted from PBMCs, collected 45 days after the yellow fever booster vaccination. The chain is built from TRBV2 and TRBJ2-3; 8 bases are a match to TRBD1. The CDR3 here is CASSGRTGFGTDTQYF. CDR3 nucleotide sequence: TGTGCCAGCAGTGGACGGACAGGGTTTGGGACAGATACGCAGTATTTT.